The 4 T cell receptor beta chains in this list originate from one sample, sequenced in a study of radiotherapy plus CTLA-4 blockade in lung cancer. Here immunoSEQ multiplex PCR was the method, and the copy in TCRdb shows in-frame clones only, minus some. The data hold about 49,000 clones, with approximately 85% observed a single time. This specimen was peripheral blood, taken from a patient treated with radiotherapy plus ipilimumab. Every receptor here comes from a human donor with non-small cell lung cancer whose response to radiotherapy plus ipilimumab could not be evaluated.

The chain uses TRBV11-3 and TRBJ2-1; possibly TRBD2 for D (5 bases). The CDR3 is 15 amino acids. Germline CDR1 and CDR2: SGHNT and YENEEA. Trimming took 1 base from V and 3 from J, leaving 10 bases between them. Here the CDR3 reads CASSLGADLYNEQFF. Written as DNA, the CDR3 is TGTGCCAGCAGCTTAGGAGCGGACCTCTACAATGAGCAGTTCTTC.

The chain links TRBV6-5 to TRBJ2-2; D perhaps matches TRBD1 (6 bases). Trimming took off 6 bases at V and 1 base at J, with 9 bases between the two ends. The CDR3 contains 14 residues. Germline CDR1 and CDR2: MNHEY and SVGAGI. The CDR3 is CASSPQGNTGELFF. CDR3 nucleotide sequence: TGTGCCAGCAGCCCACAGGGGAACACCGGGGAGCTGTTTTTT.

V is TRBV2 and J is TRBJ2-7; a weak D match, TRBD2 (5 bases). Germline values: CDR1 SNHLY, CDR2 FYNNEI. Trimming took off 2 bases at V and 4 bases at J, with 18 bases between the two ends. There are 16 residues in the CDR3. The CDR3: CASSETLVGGRYEQYF. The CDR3 DNA reads TGTGCCAGCAGTGAAACACTCGTAGGAGGAAGATACGAGCAGTACTTC.

The chain recombines TRBV28 with TRBJ1-1; D ambiguous. This CDR3 is 11 amino acids long. CDR1 is MDHEN, CDR2 SYDVKM, per germline. V lost 3 bases and J 8 bases, leaving 7 bases between the germline ends. The CDR3 region is CASSLEQEAFF. The CDR3 DNA reads as TGTGCCAGCAGTTTGGAGCAGGAAGCTTTCTTT.